This entry features one TCR beta chain sequence. Its cognate antigen is unknown. This sample was included in a study of OX40 agonist ivuxolimab in advanced cancers. Study results and caveats: Researchers did not determine the expanded peripheral T cells' antigen specificity. Fewer expanded clones were found on average in CD4+ than in CD8+ T cells.

CDR3 length: 13 residues. J was trimmed by 5 bases and V by 6 bases; bases with no gene match: 6. The germline V gene encodes CDR1 KGHSH and CDR2 LQKENI. Clones were sequenced by immunoSEQ multiplex PCR, and TCRdb holds only the in-frame ones, with some missing. The sample lists some 64,000 clones, around 90% occurring once. The chain employs TRBV18 and TRBJ2-7, with TRBD2 identical over 8 bases. The receptor comes from an adult with an advanced solid tumor such as melanoma, head and neck, liver or kidney cancer. The sample consisted of CD4+ or CD8+ T cells sorted from blood, taken in a trial of the OX40 agonist ivuxolimab. As DNA, the CDR3 is TGTGCCAGCTCCCGCGCGGGAGGCGACGAGCAGTACTTC. It encodes CASSRAGGDEQYF.